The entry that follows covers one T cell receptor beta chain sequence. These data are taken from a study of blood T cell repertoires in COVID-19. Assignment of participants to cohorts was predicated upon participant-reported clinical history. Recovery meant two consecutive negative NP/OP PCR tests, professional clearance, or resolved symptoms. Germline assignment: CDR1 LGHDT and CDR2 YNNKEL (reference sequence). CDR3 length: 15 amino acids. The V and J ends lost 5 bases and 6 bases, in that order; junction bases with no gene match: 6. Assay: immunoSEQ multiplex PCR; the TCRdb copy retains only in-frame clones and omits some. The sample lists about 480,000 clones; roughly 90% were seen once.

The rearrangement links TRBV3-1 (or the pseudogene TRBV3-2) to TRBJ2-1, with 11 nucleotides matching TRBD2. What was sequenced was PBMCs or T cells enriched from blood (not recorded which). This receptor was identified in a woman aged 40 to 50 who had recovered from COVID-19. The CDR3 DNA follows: TGTGCCAGCAGCGAAACTAGCGGGAGTTCCAATGAGCAGTTCTTC. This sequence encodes CASSETSGSSNEQFF.